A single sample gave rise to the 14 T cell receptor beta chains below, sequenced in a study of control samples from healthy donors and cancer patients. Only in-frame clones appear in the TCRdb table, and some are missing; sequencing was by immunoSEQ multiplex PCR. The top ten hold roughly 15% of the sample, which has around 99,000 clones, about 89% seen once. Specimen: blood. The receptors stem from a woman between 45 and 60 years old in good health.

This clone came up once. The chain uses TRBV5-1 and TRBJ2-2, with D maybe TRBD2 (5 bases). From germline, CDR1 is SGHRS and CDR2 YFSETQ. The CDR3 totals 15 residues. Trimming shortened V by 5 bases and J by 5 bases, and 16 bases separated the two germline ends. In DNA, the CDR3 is TGCGCCAGCAGTCATTACGACCGGGAAACCGGGGAGCTGTTTTTT. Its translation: CASSHYDRETGELFF.

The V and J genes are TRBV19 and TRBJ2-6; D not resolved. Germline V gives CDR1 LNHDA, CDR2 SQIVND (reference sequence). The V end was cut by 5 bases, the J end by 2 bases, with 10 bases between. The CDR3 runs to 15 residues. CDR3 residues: CASSQPPPGANVLTF. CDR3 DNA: TGTGCCAGTAGTCAGCCCCCCCCTGGGGCCAACGTCCTGACTTTC.

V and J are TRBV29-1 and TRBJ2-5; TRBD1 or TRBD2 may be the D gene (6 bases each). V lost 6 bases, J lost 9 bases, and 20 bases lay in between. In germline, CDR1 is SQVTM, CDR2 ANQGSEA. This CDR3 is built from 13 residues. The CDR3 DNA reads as TGCAGCGTATCGCAGGGCAAGGGGGAGGCCCAGTACTTC. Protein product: CSVSQGKGEAQYF.

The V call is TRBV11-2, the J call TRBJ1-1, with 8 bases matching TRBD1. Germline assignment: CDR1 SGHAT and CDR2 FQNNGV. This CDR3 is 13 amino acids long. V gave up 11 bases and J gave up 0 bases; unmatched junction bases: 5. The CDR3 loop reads CAGGQGVNTEAFF. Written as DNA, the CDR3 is TGTGCCGGAGGACAGGGTGTGAACACTGAAGCTTTCTTT.

The CDR3 DNA reads TGTGCCAGCAGCTTTCAGGGGGCGAGGTCCCAGTACTTC. Amino acid sequence: CASSFQGARSQYF. The V and J genes are TRBV7-9 and TRBJ2-5, with TRBD1 identical over 8 bases. The V gene end was trimmed by 3 bases and the J gene end by 9 bases; junction bases not matched to a gene: 6. The germline V gene has CDR1 SEHNR and CDR2 FQNEAQ (reference sequence). This CDR3 is 13 amino acids long.

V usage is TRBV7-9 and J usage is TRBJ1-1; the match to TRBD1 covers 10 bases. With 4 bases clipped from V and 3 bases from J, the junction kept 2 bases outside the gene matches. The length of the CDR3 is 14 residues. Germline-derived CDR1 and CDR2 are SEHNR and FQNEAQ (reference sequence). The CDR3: CASSYGQGDTEAFF. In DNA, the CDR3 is TGTGCCAGCAGCTACGGACAGGGGGACACTGAAGCTTTCTTT.

CDR3 sequence: CASRLSGSRADTQYF. CDR3 DNA sequence: TGTGCCAGCAGATTGAGCGGGAGTAGGGCAGATACGCAGTATTTT. The gene calls are TRBV11-2 and TRBJ2-3; 8 bases are shared with TRBD2. The CDR3 is 15 amino acids. V gave up 6 bases and J gave up 4 bases; unmatched junction bases: 9. Per germline, CDR1 SGHAT and CDR2 FQNNGV.

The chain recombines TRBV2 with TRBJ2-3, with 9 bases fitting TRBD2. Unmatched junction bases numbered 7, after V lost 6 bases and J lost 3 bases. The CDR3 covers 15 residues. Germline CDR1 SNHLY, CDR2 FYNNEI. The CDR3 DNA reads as TGTGCCAGCAGCCAAGCGGGAGGTGTGACAGATACGCAGTATTTT. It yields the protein CASSQAGGVTDTQYF.

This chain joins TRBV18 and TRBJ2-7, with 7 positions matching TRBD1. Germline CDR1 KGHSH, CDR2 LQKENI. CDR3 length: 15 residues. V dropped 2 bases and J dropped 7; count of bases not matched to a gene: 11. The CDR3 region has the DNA TGTGCCAGCTCACCATCCAGACAGGGTCAGAGGGAGCAGTACTTC. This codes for CASSPSRQGQREQYF.

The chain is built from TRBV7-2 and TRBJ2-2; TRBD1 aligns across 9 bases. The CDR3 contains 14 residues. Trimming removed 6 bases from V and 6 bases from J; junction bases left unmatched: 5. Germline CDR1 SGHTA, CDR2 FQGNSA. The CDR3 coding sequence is TGTGCCAGCAGTTATACAGGGGGCGCCGGGGAGCTGTTTTTT. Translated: CASSYTGGAGELFF.

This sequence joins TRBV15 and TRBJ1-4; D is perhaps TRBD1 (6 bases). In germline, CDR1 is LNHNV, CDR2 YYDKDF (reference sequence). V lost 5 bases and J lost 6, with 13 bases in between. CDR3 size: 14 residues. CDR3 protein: CATSPWGADEKLFF. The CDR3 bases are TGTGCCACCAGCCCCTGGGGGGCCGATGAAAAACTGTTTTTT.

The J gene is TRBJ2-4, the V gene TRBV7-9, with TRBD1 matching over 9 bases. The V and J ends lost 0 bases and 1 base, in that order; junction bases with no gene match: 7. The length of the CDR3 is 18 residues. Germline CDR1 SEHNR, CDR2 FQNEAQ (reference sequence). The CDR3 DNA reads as TGTGCCAGCAGCTTAGCCCGTACAGGGGGCAACGCCAAAAACATTCAGTACTTC. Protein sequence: CASSLARTGGNAKNIQYF.

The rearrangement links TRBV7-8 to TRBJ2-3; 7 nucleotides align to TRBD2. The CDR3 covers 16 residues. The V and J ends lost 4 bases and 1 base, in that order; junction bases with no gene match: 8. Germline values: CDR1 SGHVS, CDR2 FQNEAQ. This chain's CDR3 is CASSSPGLIRTDTQYF. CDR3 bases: TGTGCCAGCAGCTCCCCGGGACTAATCCGCACAGATACGCAGTATTTT.

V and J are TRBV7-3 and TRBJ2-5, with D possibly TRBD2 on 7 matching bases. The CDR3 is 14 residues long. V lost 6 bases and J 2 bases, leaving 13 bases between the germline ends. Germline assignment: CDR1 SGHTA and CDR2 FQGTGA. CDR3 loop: CASSPAGAQETQYF. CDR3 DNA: TGTGCCAGCAGTCCCGCGGGGGCACAAGAGACCCAGTACTTC.